The TCR beta chain under discussion was sequenced for a study of molecular identifiers for immune sequencing clone quantification. The V gene lost 5 bases and the J gene lost 8 bases, with 9 bases spanning the gap. The CDR3 has 12 amino acids. Germline V gene data show CDR1 as MNHEY and CDR2 as SVGEGT. This clonotype was found many times. From the PCR reads, TCRdb called clonotypes with MiXCR, one entry per CDR3 protein. This table holds 400,000 to 600,000 distinct CDR3 sequences, about 22% found once. This receptor was obtained from a human donor in good health. Some libraries in this study had Jurkat cell RNA spiked in. The sequenced sample was naive CD8+ T cells from blood, with Jurkat cell RNA spiked in. The subset is: FACS-sorted CD8+CD4-CCR7+CD45RA+ naive T cells. This chain connects TRBV6-2 or TRBV6-3 to TRBJ1-4; D perhaps matches TRBD1 (5 bases). The CDR3 bases are TGTGCCAGCAGTCAGCCAGGGGAAAAACTGTTTTTT. This sequence encodes CASSQPGEKLFF.